A selection of T cell receptor beta chains follows, all from one sample in a study of T cell changes during pregnancy in multiple sclerosis. Method: immunoSEQ multiplex PCR; TCRdb's copy keeps in-frame clones and lacks some. The sample lists around 45,000 clones, 91% occurring once. The sequences come from CD4+ T cells from peripheral blood mononuclear cells, collected in the second trimester of pregnancy. These receptors were obtained from a female donor in good health, enrolled as a control in a pregnancy study. Each CDR3 is given with its conserved first and last residue. The order of the fields is clone size, D gene, J gene, V gene, CDR3 length, CDR3 protein, CDR3 DNA. D genes are given only for firm matches. Some rows have no size entry. The others give once, few or many, or a class for an expanded clone.

>-|-|TRBJ2-1|TRBV7-9|14
CASSPIAGTGEQFF
TGTGCCAGCAGCCCCATAGCGGGCACAGGGGAGCAGTTCTTC
>-|-|TRBJ2-5|TRBV5-1|13
CASSLQDRETQYF
TGCGCCAGCAGCTTACAGGATCGAGAGACCCAGTACTTC
>few|-|TRBJ2-5|TRBV4-1|15
CASSQEYPSRETQYF
TGCGCCAGCAGCCAAGAATACCCCTCGCGGGAGACCCAGTACTTC
>-|TRBD2|TRBJ2-1|TRBV7-8|13
CASRLAGGNEQFF
TGTGCCAGCAGACTAGCGGGGGGCAATGAGCAGTTCTTC
>-|TRBD1|TRBJ1-4|TRBV5-4|14
CASSPDRGGEKLFF
TGTGCCAGCAGCCCGGACAGGGGAGGTGAAAAACTGTTTTTT
>-|-|TRBJ1-4|TRBV7-9|14
CASSYGGTNEKLFF
TGTGCCAGCAGCTATGGCGGAACTAATGAAAAACTGTTTTTT
>-|-|TRBJ1-5|TRBV10-2|14
CASRSVLQDQPQHF
TGCGCCAGCAGATCAGTTTTACAGGATCAGCCCCAGCATTTT
>-|-|TRBJ2-6|TRBV7-6|13
CASSSVEGGVLTF
TGTGCCAGCAGCTCCGTGGAGGGAGGCGTCCTGACTTTC
>-|TRBD2|TRBJ2-1|TRBV4-1|17
CASSQGGTSGRFNEQFF
TGCGCCAGCAGCCAAGGTGGGACTAGCGGGAGGTTTAATGAGCAGTTCTTC
>-|TRBD1|TRBJ1-2|TRBV28|15
CASSLTGTGIYGYTF
TGTGCCAGCAGTTTAACCGGGACAGGGATCTATGGCTACACCTTC
>-|-|TRBJ2-1|TRBV2|16
CASSERRTTISEGQFF
TGTGCCAGCAGTGAAAGACGGACTACAATCAGCGAGGGGCAGTTCTTC
>once|-|TRBJ2-5|TRBV29-1|14
CSVDAPGSKETQYF
TGCAGCGTTGACGCCCCGGGGTCCAAAGAGACCCAGTACTTC
>-|-|TRBJ2-2|TRBV5-1|15
CASSPGGTTLEELFF
TGCGCCAGCAGCCCCGGGGGAACTACCCTCGAGGAGCTGTTTTTT
>-|-|TRBJ2-5|TRBV4-3|15
CASSQAWTGAETQYF
TGCGCCAGCAGCCAAGCGTGGACGGGAGCAGAGACCCAGTACTTC
>-|-|TRBJ1-6|TRBV5-5|14
CASSLQGPNSPLHF
TGTGCCAGCAGCTTGCAGGGGCCTAATTCACCCCTCCACTTT
>-|TRBD1|TRBJ2-5|TRBV2|15
CASILGRGSQETQYF
TGTGCCAGCATCTTGGGCAGGGGGTCGCAAGAGACCCAGTACTTC
>-|TRBD2|TRBJ2-7|TRBV2|15
CASSPQGTSGYEQYF
TGTGCCAGCAGTCCGCAGGGGACTAGCGGCTACGAGCAGTACTTC
>-|-|TRBJ2-4|TRBV7-2|14
CASSPRGVRNIQYF
TGTGCCAGCAGCCCCCGAGGAGTCCGGAACATTCAGTACTTC
>once|TRBD1|TRBJ1-1|TRBV5-1|17
CASSLTDRVDLRTEAFF
TGCGCCAGCAGCTTGACGGACAGGGTGGACCTGAGAACTGAAGCTTTCTTT
>-|-|TRBJ2-5|TRBV27|14
CASSLVGAPETQYF
TGTGCCAGCAGTTTAGTAGGAGCCCCAGAGACCCAGTACTTC
>-|-|TRBJ2-6|TRBV19|12
CATLSGANVLTF
TGTGCCACCCTCTCTGGGGCCAACGTCCTGACTTTC
>-|-|TRBJ2-7|TRBV14|15
CASSLTRIPSGEQYF
TGTGCCAGCAGCCTAACGAGGATACCCTCGGGCGAGCAGTACTTC
>-|TRBD2|TRBJ2-1|TRBV7-2|18
CASSLRSVGASGFNEQFF
TGTGCCAGCAGCTTAAGATCCGTGGGAGCTAGCGGATTTAATGAGCAGTTCTTC
>-|TRBD1|TRBJ1-5|TRBV19|16
CASTDRGILSNQPQHF
TGTGCCAGTACGGACAGGGGGATCCTTAGCAATCAGCCCCAGCATTTT
>-|TRBD2|TRBJ2-5|TRBV5-1|19
CASSSTPSYQTSVKETQYF
TGCGCCAGCAGCTCGACCCCATCCTACCAGACTAGCGTGAAAGAGACCCAGTACTTC
>-|-|TRBJ2-1|TRBV7-2|17
CASSLGPGTPPSNEQFF
TGTGCCAGCAGCTTAGGCCCCGGGACTCCACCATCCAATGAGCAGTTCTTC
>-|TRBD1|TRBJ2-3|TRBV19|14
CASSIQGAADTQYF
TGTGCCAGTAGTATCCAGGGGGCAGCAGATACGCAGTATTTT
>-|-|TRBJ2-3|TRBV7-9|14
CASSLSAGADTQYF
TGTGCCAGCAGCTTATCGGCGGGTGCAGATACGCAGTATTTT
>-|TRBD1|TRBJ1-1|TRBV5-1|13
CASSVQGHTEAFF
TGCGCCAGCAGCGTACAGGGGCACACTGAAGCTTTCTTT
>few|TRBD1|TRBJ1-4|TRBV30|13
CAQGDIPNEKLFF
TGTGCCCAGGGGGATATTCCTAATGAAAAACTGTTTTTT
>few|TRBD1|TRBJ1-1|TRBV18|16
CASSPRGTGLNTEAFF
TGTGCCAGCTCACCGAGAGGGACAGGGTTGAACACTGAAGCTTTCTTT
>few|TRBD1|TRBJ1-5|TRBV7-8|17
CASSPIRGQGSVQPQHF
TGTGCCAGCAGCCCGATTAGGGGGCAGGGGAGTGTTCAGCCCCAGCATTTT
>-|-|TRBJ2-2|TRBV5-1|13
CASSADFTGELFF
TGCGCCAGCAGCGCGGACTTCACCGGGGAGCTGTTTTTT
>-|-|TRBJ2-7|TRBV12-2|14
CASRSDRGSYEQYF
TGTGCAAGTCGCTCGGACAGGGGGTCCTACGAGCAGTACTTC
>-|-|TRBJ2-7|TRBV20-1|10
CSALPYEQYF
TGCAGTGCTCTTCCCTACGAGCAGTACTTC
>-|-|TRBJ1-5|TRBV19|17
CASSIVTGPRGDQPQHF
TGTGCCAGTAGTATAGTTACAGGCCCTCGGGGGGATCAGCCCCAGCATTTT
>-|-|TRBJ1-3|TRBV7-2|17
CASSPHGGETSGNTIYF
TGTGCCAGCAGCCCACACGGGGGGGAGACCTCTGGAAACACCATATATTTT
>once|TRBD1|TRBJ1-5|TRBV28|15
CASSLRTGGNQPQHF
TGTGCCAGCAGTTTACGGACAGGGGGTAATCAGCCCCAGCATTTT
>few|TRBD1|TRBJ1-2|TRBV19|13
CASSTGYAYGYTF
TGTGCCAGCTCGACAGGGTATGCGTACGGCTACACCTTC
>-|-|TRBJ2-1|TRBV9|14
CASSVDSGYNEQFF
TGTGCCAGCAGCGTCGACTCCGGATACAATGAGCAGTTCTTC
>-|TRBD2|TRBJ2-1|TRBV28|16
CASSLSAGGGRNEQFF
TGTGCCAGCAGTTTATCAGCGGGGGGGGGTAGGAATGAGCAGTTCTTC
>once|-|TRBJ2-6|TRBV21-1|19
CASSRGWTSRGSGANVLTF
TGTGCCAGCAGCAGGGGATGGACAAGCCGGGGGTCTGGGGCCAACGTCCTGACTTTC
>-|TRBD1|TRBJ1-5|TRBV19|13
CTSSDRVGQPQHF
TGTACCAGTAGCGACAGGGTGGGTCAGCCCCAGCATTTT
>-|-|TRBJ2-5|TRBV2|13
CASSEVSWETQYF
TGTGCCAGCAGTGAAGTTAGTTGGGAGACCCAGTACTTC
>-|-|TRBJ1-1|TRBV28|13
CASNTGGGTEAFF
TGTGCCAGCAACACGGGCGGGGGCACTGAAGCTTTCTTT
>few|TRBD2|TRBJ2-4|TRBV28|15
CASSLAGERKNIQYF
TGTGCCAGCAGTCTAGCGGGAGAGAGAAAAAACATTCAGTACTTC
>once|TRBD2|TRBJ2-1|TRBV11-2|16
CASSLLGRGGQNEQFF
TGTGCCAGCAGCTTATTAGGGCGGGGGGGTCAAAATGAGCAGTTCTTC
>-|TRBD1|TRBJ1-3|TRBV19|16
CASSFRDRGTGNTIYF
TGTGCCAGTAGTTTCCGGGACAGGGGAACTGGAAACACCATATATTTT
>-|-|TRBJ1-6|TRBV6-6|15
CASSIGGGADSPLHF
TGTGCCAGCAGTATCGGGGGAGGGGCGGATTCACCCCTCCACTTT
>few|-|TRBJ1-1|TRBV5-1|18
CASSFRGGHIAMNTEAFF
TGCGCCAGCAGCTTCAGGGGTGGGCACATCGCAATGAACACTGAAGCTTTCTTT
>-|TRBD1|TRBJ2-1|TRBV6-1|15
CASSVRDRGLNEQFF
TGTGCCAGCAGTGTACGGGACAGGGGGCTTAATGAGCAGTTCTTC
>-|-|TRBJ2-3|TRBV10-2|15
CASSSGNRATDTQYF
TGCGCCAGCAGTTCCGGGAACCGAGCCACAGATACGCAGTATTTT